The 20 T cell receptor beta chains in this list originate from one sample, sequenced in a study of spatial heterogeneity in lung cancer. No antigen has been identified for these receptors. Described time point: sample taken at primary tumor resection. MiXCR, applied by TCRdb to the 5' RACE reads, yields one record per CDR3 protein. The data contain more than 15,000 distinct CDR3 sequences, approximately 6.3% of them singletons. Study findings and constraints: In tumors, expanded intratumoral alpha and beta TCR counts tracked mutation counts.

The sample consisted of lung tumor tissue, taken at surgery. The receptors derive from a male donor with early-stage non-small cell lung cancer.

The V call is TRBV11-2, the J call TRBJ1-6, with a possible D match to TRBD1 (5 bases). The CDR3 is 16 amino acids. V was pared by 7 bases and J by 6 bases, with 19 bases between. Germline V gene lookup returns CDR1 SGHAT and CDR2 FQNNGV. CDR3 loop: CASIWDGSQGNSPLHF. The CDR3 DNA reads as TGTGCCAGCATTTGGGATGGATCGCAGGGTAATTCACCCCTCCACTTT.

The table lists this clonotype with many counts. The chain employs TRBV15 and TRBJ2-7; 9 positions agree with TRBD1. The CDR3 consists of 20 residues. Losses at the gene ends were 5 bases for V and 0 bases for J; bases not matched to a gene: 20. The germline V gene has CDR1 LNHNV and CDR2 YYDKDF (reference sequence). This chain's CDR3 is CATSGERTGDPIFSSYEQYF. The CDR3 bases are TGTGCCACCAGCGGGGAGAGGACAGGGGACCCTATATTTAGCTCCTACGAGCAGTACTTC.

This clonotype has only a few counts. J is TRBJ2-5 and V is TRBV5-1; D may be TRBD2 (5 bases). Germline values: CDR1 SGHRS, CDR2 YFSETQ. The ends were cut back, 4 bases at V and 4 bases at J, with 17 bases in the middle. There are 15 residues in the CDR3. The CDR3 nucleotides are TGCGCCAGCAGCCGTGACCCTTCAGGAGGAGAGACCCAGTACTTC. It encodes CASSRDPSGGETQYF.

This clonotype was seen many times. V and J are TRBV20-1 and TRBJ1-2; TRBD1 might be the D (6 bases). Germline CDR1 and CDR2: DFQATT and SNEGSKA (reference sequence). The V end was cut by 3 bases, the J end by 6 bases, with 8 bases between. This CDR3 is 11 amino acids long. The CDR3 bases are TGCAGTGCTAGCAACAGGGATGGCTACACCTTC. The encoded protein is CSASNRDGYTF.

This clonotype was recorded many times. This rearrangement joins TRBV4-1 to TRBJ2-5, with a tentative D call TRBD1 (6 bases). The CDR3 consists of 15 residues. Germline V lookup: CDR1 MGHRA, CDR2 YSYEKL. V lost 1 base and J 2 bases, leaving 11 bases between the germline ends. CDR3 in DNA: TGCGCCAGCAGCCAAGGAGGACAGAGTCAAGAGACCCAGTACTTC. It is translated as CASSQGGQSQETQYF.

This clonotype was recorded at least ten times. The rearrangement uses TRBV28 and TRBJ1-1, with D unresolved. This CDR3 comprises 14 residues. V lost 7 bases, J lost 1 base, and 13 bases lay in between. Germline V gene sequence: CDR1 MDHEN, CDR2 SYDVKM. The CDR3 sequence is CASKIAAKNTEAFF. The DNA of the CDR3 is TGTGCCAGCAAGATCGCAGCAAAGAACACTGAAGCTTTCTTT. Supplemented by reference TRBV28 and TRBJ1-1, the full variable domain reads DVKVTQSSRYLVKRTGEKVFLECVQDMDHENMFWYRQDPGLGLRLIYFSYDVKMKEKGDIPEGYSVSREKKERFSLILESASTNQTSMYLCASKIAAKNTEAFFGQGTRLTVV.

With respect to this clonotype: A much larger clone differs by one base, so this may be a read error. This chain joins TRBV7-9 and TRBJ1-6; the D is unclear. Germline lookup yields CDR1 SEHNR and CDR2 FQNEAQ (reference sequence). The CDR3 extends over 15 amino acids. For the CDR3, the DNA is TGTGCCAGAAGCTTAACGGGCGGGGTAGGGTCACCCCTCCACTTT. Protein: CARSLTGGVGSPLHF.

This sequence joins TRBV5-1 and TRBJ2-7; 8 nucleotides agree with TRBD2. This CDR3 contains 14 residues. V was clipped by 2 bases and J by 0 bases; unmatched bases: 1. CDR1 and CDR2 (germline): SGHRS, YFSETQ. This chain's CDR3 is CASSFLAGSYEQYF. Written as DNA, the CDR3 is TGCGCCAGCAGCTTCCTAGCGGGCTCCTACGAGCAGTACTTC.

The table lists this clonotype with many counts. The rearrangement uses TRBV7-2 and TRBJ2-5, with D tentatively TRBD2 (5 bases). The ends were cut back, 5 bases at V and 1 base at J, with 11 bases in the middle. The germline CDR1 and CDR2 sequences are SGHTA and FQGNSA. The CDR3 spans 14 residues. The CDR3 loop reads CASSTSSSQETQYF. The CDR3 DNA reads TGTGCCAGCAGCACTTCTAGCAGCCAAGAGACCCAGTACTTC.

In nucleotides, the CDR3 is TGTGCCAGCAGTGATGATCCAAATGGGTACCAAGAGACCCAGTACTTC. It is translated as CASSDDPNGYQETQYF. The rearrangement joins TRBV9 to TRBJ2-5; the D is unclear. The CDR3 covers 16 residues. Trimming shortened V by 5 bases and J by 0 bases, and 17 bases separated the two germline ends. Looked up from germline, CDR1 is SGDLS and CDR2 is YYNGEE.

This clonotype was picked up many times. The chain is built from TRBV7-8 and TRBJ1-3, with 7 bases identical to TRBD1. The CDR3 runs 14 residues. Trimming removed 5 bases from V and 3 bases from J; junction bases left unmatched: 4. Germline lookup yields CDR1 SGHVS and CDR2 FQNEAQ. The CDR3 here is CASSPGTVGNTIYF. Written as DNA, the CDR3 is TGTGCCAGCAGCCCCGGGACAGTTGGAAACACCATATATTTT.

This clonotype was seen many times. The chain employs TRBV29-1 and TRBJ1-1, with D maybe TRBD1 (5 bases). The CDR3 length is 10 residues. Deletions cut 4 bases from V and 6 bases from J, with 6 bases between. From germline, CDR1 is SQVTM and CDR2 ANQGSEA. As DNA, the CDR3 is TGCAGCGTTGGAGGGGCTGAAGCTTTCTTT. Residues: CSVGGAEAFF.

Here the CDR3 DNA reads TGTGCCAGCAGCTTGGATACGGGACAGCCCCAGCATTTT. It yields the protein CASSLDTGQPQHF. This chain links TRBV5-4 with TRBJ1-5; D uncertain. Germline lookup yields CDR1 SGHNT and CDR2 YYREEE (reference sequence). The CDR3 consists of 13 residues. V was cut by 0 bases and J by 7 bases, with 8 bases left in between.

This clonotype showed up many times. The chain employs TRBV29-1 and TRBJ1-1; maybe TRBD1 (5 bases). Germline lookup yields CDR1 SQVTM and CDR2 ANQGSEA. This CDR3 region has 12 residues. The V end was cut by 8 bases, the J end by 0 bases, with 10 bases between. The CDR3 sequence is CSTRDLNTEAFF. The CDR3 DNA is TGCAGCACCAGGGACCTGAACACTGAAGCTTTCTTT.

The chain's CDR3 is CASSRSAKDEQYF. CDR3 coding DNA: TGTGCCAGCAGCCGCAGCGCGAAAGACGAGCAGTACTTC. V usage is TRBV7-2 and J usage is TRBJ2-7; D gene unclear. The germline V gene encodes CDR1 SGHTA and CDR2 FQGNSA. V lost 5 bases to trimming and J lost 5 bases, with 13 bases between them. This CDR3 has 13 residues.

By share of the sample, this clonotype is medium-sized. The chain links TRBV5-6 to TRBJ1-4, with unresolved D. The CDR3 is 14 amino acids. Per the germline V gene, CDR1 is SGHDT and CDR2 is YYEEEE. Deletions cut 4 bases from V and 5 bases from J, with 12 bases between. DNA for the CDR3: TGTGCCAGCAGCGGGAGGTGGAGAAATGAAAAACTGTTTTTT. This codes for CASSGRWRNEKLFF.

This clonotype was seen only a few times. Written as DNA, the CDR3 is TGTGCCAGCTCACCAACCGGGACCCGAAACACCGGGGAGCTGTTTTTT. Its protein is CASSPTGTRNTGELFF. V and J are TRBV18 and TRBJ2-2; D tentatively reads TRBD1 or TRBD2 (5 bases each). V was pared by 2 bases and J by 2 bases, with 12 bases between. Germline V gives CDR1 KGHSH, CDR2 LQKENI. The CDR3 is 16 residues long.

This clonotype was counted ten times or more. The CDR3 loop is CASSPLAGKGTGELFF. CDR3 nucleotides: TGTGCCAGCAGTCCACTAGCGGGAAAGGGCACCGGGGAGCTGTTTTTT. The chain is built from TRBV3-1 and TRBJ2-2; 10 bases match TRBD2. V shed 6 bases, J shed 4 bases, and the junction held 8 bases outside the gene matches. CDR1 LGHDT and CDR2 YNNKEL come from the germline V gene (reference sequence). The CDR3 length is 16 residues.

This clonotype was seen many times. DNA of the CDR3: TGCAGTGCTAGAGATCACGCAGGGGGGGTTGCAGAGACCCAGTACTTC. Translated, it gives CSARDHAGGVAETQYF. The chain recombines TRBV20-1 with TRBJ2-5, with D perhaps being TRBD1 or TRBD2 (7 bases each). The CDR3 loop spans 16 amino acids. V was shortened by 0 bases and J by 4 bases, with 18 bases between the two germline ends. From germline, CDR1 is DFQATT and CDR2 SNEGSKA (reference sequence).

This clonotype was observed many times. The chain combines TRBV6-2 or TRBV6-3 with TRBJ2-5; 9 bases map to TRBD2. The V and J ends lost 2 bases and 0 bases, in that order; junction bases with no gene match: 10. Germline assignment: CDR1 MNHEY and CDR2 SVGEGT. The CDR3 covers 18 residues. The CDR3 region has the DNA TGTGCCAGCAGTTACGAGCGGGGGGTTTCTTCGTACCAAGAGACCCAGTACTTC. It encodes CASSYERGVSSYQETQYF.